This entry concerns a single TCR beta chain. Trimming cost V 5 bases and J 4 bases, with 9 bases left between them. This CDR3 spans 12 amino acids. Germline CDR1 and CDR2: SGHAT and FQNNGV. Here immunoSEQ multiplex PCR was the method, and the copy in TCRdb shows in-frame clones only, minus some. The table shows about 680,000 clones, with 80% to 90% occurring only once. The treatment is: around 19 received Ad26.COV2.S at low or high dose, single or two shots; roughly five received placebo; per-sample allocation not given. Sampling was performed 63 days after the first vaccine or placebo injection. The record originates from a study of Ad26.COV2.S vaccination and SARS-CoV-2 variants. As for the study in general: Ad26.COV2.S given intramuscularly, once or twice 56 days apart.

The sequencing here drew on peripheral blood, taken in a trial of Ad26.COV2.S vaccine versus placebo. The chain links TRBV11-2 to TRBJ2-7; D unclear. The TCR sequence derives from a person aged 18-65 years who received the Ad26.COV2.S COVID-19 vaccine or a placebo. DNA of the CDR3: TGTGCCAGCAGCATAGGTCCTTACGAGCAGTACTTC. This gives the protein CASSIGPYEQYF.